This T cell receptor (beta chain) was captured by sequencing in a study of molecular identifiers for immune sequencing clone quantification. Whole-study findings and limits: Spiked Jurkat TCR RNA originating from one cell could reportedly be identified amid approximately 950,000 naive cells.

Sorted inputs of about 17,000 to 1,100,000 cells, with 10%, 30% or 50% RNA, yielded naive CD8 libraries. Naive CD8 T cells were FACS-sorted by CD8+CD4-CCR7+CD45RA+ markers. V was shortened by 2 bases and J by 2 bases, with 15 bases between the two germline ends. Per the germline V gene, CDR1 is MNHNY and CDR2 is SVGAGI (reference sequence). The CDR3 extends over 16 amino acids. With respect to this clonotype: Its antigen is undetermined.

The bulk TCR libraries were made with methods described before and with listed TCR primers. TCRdb called the PCR reads again in MiXCR, with one record for every CDR3 protein. The table has over 600,000 distinct CDR3 sequences, just under 20% seen once. This rearrangement joins TRBV6-6 to TRBJ1-1, with D perhaps matching TRBD1 (6 bases). This clonotype was obtained from a human donor in good health. Some libraries in this study had Jurkat cell RNA spiked in. The sequencing input was naive CD8+ T cells from blood, with Jurkat cell RNA spiked in. Subset reported: FACS-sorted CD8+CD4-CCR7+CD45RA+ naive T cells. CDR3 loop: CASSYANRDPNTEAFF. The CDR3 DNA follows: TGTGCCAGCAGTTACGCGAACAGGGACCCAAACACTGAAGCTTTCTTT.